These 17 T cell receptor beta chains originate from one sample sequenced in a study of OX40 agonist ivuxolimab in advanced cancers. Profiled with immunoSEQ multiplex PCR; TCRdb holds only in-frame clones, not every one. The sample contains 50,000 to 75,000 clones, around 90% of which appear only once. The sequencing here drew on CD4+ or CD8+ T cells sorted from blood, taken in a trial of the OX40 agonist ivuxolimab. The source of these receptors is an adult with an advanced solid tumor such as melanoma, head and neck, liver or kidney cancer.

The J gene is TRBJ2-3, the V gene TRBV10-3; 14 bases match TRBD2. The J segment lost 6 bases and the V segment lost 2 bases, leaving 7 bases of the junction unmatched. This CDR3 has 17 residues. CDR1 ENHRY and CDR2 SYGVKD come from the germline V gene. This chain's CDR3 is CAISELTSGGAGDTQYF. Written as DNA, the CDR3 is TGTGCCATCAGTGAGCTGACTAGCGGGGGGGCGGGTGATACGCAGTATTTT.

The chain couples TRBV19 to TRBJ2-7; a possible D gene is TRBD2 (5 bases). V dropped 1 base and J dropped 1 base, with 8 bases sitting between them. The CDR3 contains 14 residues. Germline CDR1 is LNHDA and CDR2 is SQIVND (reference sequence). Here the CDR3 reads CASSIAGSSYEQYF. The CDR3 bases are TGTGCCAGTAGTATAGCGGGATCTTCCTACGAGCAGTACTTC.

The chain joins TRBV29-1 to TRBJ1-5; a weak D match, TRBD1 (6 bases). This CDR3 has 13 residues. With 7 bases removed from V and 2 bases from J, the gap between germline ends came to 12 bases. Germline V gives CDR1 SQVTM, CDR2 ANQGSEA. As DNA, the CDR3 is TGCAGCGCCGGGGGGGCCGGCAATCAGCCCCAGCATTTT. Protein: CSAGGAGNQPQHF.

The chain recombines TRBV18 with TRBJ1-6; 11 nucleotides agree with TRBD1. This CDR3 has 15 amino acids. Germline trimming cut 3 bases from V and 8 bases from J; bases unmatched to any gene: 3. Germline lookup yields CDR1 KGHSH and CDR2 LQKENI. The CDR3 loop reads CASSPDRGRDSPLHF. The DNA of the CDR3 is TGTGCCAGCTCACCGGACAGGGGGCGTGATTCACCCCTCCACTTT.

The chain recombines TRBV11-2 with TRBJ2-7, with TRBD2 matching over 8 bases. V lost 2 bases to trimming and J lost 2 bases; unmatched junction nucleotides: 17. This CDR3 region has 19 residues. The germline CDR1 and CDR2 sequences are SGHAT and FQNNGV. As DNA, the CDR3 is TGTGCCAGCAGCTTACGAGGGCGGGGGGATTCAAGTCTTCCCTACGAGCAGTACTTC. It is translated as CASSLRGRGDSSLPYEQYF.

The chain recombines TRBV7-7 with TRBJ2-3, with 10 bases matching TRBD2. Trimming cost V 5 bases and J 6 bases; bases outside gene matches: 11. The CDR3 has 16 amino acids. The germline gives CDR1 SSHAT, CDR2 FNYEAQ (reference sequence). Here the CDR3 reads CASSPGGTSVGDTQYF. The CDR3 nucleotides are TGTGCCAGCAGCCCGGGGGGGACTAGCGTCGGGGATACGCAGTATTTT.

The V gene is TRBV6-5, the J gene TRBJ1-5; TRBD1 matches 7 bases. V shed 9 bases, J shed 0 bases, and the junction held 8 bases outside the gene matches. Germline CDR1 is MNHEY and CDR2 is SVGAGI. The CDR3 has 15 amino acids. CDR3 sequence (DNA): TGTGCCAGTAACCGGGACAGCAGTAGCAATCAGCCCCAGCATTTT. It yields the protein CASNRDSSSNQPQHF.

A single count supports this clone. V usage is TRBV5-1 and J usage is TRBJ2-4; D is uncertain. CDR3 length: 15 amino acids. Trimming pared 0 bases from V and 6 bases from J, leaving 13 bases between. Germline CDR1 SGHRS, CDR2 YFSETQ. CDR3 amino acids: CASSLVGLAANIQYF. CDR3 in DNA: TGCGCCAGCAGCTTGGTAGGGCTGGCGGCAAACATTCAGTACTTC.

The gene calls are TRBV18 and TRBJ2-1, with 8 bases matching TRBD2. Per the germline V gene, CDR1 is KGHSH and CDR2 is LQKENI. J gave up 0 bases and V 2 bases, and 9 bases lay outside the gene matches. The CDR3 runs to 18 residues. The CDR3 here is CASSPNRTGGPSYNEQFF. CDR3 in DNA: TGTGCCAGCTCACCAAATAGAACGGGGGGGCCCTCCTACAATGAGCAGTTCTTC.

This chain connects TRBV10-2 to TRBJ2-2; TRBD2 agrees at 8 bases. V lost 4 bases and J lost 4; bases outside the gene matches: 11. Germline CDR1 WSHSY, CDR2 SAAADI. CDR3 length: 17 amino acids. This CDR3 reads CASSAITGGPSTGELFF. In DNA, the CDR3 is TGCGCCAGCAGTGCGATTACGGGGGGGCCTAGCACCGGGGAGCTGTTTTTT.

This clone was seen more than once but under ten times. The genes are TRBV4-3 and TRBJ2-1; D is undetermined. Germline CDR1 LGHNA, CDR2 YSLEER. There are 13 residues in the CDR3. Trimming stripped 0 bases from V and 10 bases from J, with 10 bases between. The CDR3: CASSQDLKTEQFF. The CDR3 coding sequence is TGCGCCAGCAGCCAAGATTTGAAGACCGAGCAGTTCTTC.

This CDR3 reads CASSLRQAGDTGELFF. CDR3 nucleotides: TGCGCCAGCAGCTTACGACAGGCGGGTGACACCGGGGAGCTGTTTTTT. This chain uses TRBV5-1 with TRBJ2-2; TRBD1 might be the D (6 bases). Per the germline V gene, CDR1 is SGHRS and CDR2 is YFSETQ. CDR3 length: 16 residues. V lost 2 bases to trimming and J lost 3 bases, with 14 bases between them.

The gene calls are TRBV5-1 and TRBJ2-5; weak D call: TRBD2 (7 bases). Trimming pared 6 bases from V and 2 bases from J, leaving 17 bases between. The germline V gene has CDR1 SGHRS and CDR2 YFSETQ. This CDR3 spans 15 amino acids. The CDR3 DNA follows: TGCGCCAGCACTCCGAGGGGGGGCGAGCAAGAGACCCAGTACTTC. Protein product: CASTPRGGEQETQYF.

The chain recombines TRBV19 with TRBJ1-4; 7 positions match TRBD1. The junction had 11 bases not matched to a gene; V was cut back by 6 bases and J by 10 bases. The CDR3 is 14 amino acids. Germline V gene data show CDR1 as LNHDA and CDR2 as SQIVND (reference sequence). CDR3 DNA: TGTGCCAGTAGCCGCCGGGACAGCGGAGGAAAACTGTTTTTT. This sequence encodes CASSRRDSGGKLFF.

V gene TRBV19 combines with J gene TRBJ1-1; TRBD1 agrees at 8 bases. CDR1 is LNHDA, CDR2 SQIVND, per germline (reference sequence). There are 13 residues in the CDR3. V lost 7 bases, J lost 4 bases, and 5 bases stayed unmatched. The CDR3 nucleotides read TGTGCCAGTATCGGACAGGGAATCACTGAAGCTTTCTTT. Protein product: CASIGQGITEAFF.

CDR3 bases: TGTGCCAGCAGCTTAGAGGACAGGTACGCCTACAATGAGCAGTTCTTC. This codes for CASSLEDRYAYNEQFF. The chain combines TRBV7-8 with TRBJ2-1; 7 nucleotides match TRBD1. Per germline, CDR1 SGHVS and CDR2 FQNEAQ. Trimming at V came to 1 base and at J to 2 bases, leaving 5 bases not matched to a gene. The CDR3 is 16 residues long.

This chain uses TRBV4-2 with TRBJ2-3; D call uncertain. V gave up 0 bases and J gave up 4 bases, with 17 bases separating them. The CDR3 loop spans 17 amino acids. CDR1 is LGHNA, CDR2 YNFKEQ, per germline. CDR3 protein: CASSQDIPGQGPDTQYF. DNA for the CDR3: TGTGCCAGCAGCCAAGATATTCCGGGCCAAGGCCCAGATACGCAGTATTTT.